This TCR beta chain was profiled in a study of T cell clonotyping in hematopoietic cell transplantation. Study-level information: Cytoreduction preceded collection of pretransplant recipient samples.

Findings of the study overall: Broader posttransplant TCR repertoire diversity was predicted by graft donor and pretransplant recipient Inverse Simpson Index values. No sorting was done, leaving CD4 and CD8 contributions mixed. Few recipient clonotypes overlapped donors; over 95% were de novo at given depth.

This clone was recorded once. What it binds is unknown. V was trimmed by 3 bases and J by 4 bases, leaving 13 bases between them. The CDR3 spans 14 residues. Germline-derived CDR1 and CDR2 are SGHRS and YFSETQ. The sample's time point: recipient sample about 28 days before transplant, after cytoreduction. Clones were sequenced by immunoSEQ multiplex PCR, and TCRdb holds only the in-frame ones, with some missing. The sample yields around 45,000 clones, roughly 80% seen once. The TCR sequence derives from a man in his sixties with myelodysplastic syndrome. Some clones in this sample may be carry-over from other donors' samples. The sample consisted of peripheral blood mononuclear cells, taken before stem cell transplant. The chain recombines TRBV5-1 with TRBJ1-2; D gene unclear. As DNA, the CDR3 is TGCGCCAGCAGCTCAACGATTAACGGCTATGGCTACACCTTC. This gives the protein CASSSTINGYGYTF. Full variable domain (rest looked up from reference TRBV5-1 and TRBJ1-2): KAGVTQTPRYLIKTRGQQVTLSCSPISGHRSVSWYQQTPGQGLQFLFEYFSETQRNKGNFPGRFSGRQFSNSRSEMNVSTLELGDSALYLCASSSTINGYGYTFGSGTRLTVV.